The present entry profiles one T cell receptor beta chain with its context. No antigen is known for it. The sample is drawn from a study of cytomegalovirus exposure and HLA in healthy donors. Study outcomes and limitations: Sequencing likely caused a cluster of highly shared sequence variants. Across HLA loci, a later analysis found differing TCR association rates, with DRB1 most and HLA-C fewest.

Researchers ran the PCR with 60 Vbeta and 13 Jbeta primers. Assay used: immunoSEQ multiplex PCR; TCRdb lists only in-frame clones, some missing. The sample has 95,000 to 100,000 clones, roughly 79% seen once. The TCR comes from a man aged 35 to 55 in good health and CMV-seronegative. Source material: PBMCs.

The CDR3: CASSQDIIQETQYF. CDR3 in DNA: TGTGCCAGCAGCCAAGATATTATTCAAGAGACCCAGTACTTC. The chain links TRBV14 to TRBJ2-5; unclear D gene. This CDR3 spans 14 amino acids. The germline gives CDR1 SGHDN, CDR2 FVKESK. Deletions cut 0 bases from V and 2 bases from J, with 7 bases between.